The 32 T cell receptor beta chains reported below all come from one sample, sequenced in a study of cytomegalovirus exposure and HLA in healthy donors. The study ran its PCR with 60 Vbeta and 13 Jbeta primers. Assay used: immunoSEQ multiplex PCR; TCRdb lists only in-frame clones, some missing. The table includes about 130,000 clones, just under 85% detected once. Sequencing used PBMCs. The receptor set was obtained from a boy between 2 and 15 years old in good health and CMV-seronegative.

This rearrangement joins TRBV2 to TRBJ2-5; 9 bases align to TRBD1. The assigned J gene may be wrong: the sequence end matches TRBJ2-7 better. From germline, CDR1 is SNHLY and CDR2 FYNNEI. This CDR3 comprises 14 residues. DNA of the CDR3: TGTGCCAGCAGGGGGGACAGGGAAGGCTACGAGCAGTACTTC. Its protein product is CASRGDREGYEQYF.

V gene TRBV30 combines with J gene TRBJ1-6; D unclear. The CDR3 spans 16 residues. V gave up 1 base and J gave up 3 bases, with 13 bases separating them. Looked up from germline, CDR1 is GTSNPN and CDR2 is SVGIG (reference sequence). DNA for the CDR3: TGTGCCTGGAGTGAGGCAGGAGACTACTATAATTCACCCCTCCACTTT. Amino acids: CAWSEAGDYYNSPLHF.

CDR3 sequence reads: CASSPLLTGVYGYTF. The CDR3 DNA reads TGTGCCAGCAGTCCCCTTTTGACAGGGGTCTATGGCTACACCTTC. The rearrangement joins TRBV27 to TRBJ1-2; the match to TRBD1 covers 8 bases. CDR3 size: 15 residues. V was clipped by 5 bases and J by 4 bases; unmatched bases: 9. From germline, CDR1 is MNHEY and CDR2 SMNVEV (reference sequence).

The genes are TRBV4-1 and TRBJ2-3; 13 bases agree with TRBD2. In germline, CDR1 is MGHRA, CDR2 YSYEKL. The J segment lost 4 bases and the V segment lost 3 bases, leaving 10 bases of the junction unmatched. This CDR3 has 18 residues. CDR3 in DNA: TGCGCCAGCAGCCATGCCGGGACTAGCGGGACCCGGGCAGATACGCAGTATTTT. It translates to CASSHAGTSGTRADTQYF.

V gene TRBV4-3 combines with J gene TRBJ2-7; 8 bases are a match to TRBD1. This CDR3 has 15 residues. The germline V gene encodes CDR1 LGHNA and CDR2 YSLEER. The junction had 7 bases not matched to a gene; V was cut back by 3 bases and J by 3 bases. CDR3 sequence reads: CASSQFAGTGYEQYF. The CDR3 region has the DNA TGCGCCAGCAGCCAGTTTGCCGGGACAGGCTACGAGCAGTACTTC.

This CDR3 is CASLSGELFF. The DNA of the CDR3 is TGTGCCAGCCTTTCCGGGGAGCTGTTTTTT. The chain carries TRBV6-6 and TRBJ2-2; D not resolved. Per germline, CDR1 MNHNY and CDR2 SVGAGI (reference sequence). The CDR3 is made up of 10 amino acids. Trimming pared 8 bases from V and 6 bases from J, leaving 4 bases between.

This clone was observed once. The genes are TRBV6-8 and TRBJ2-1; 9 nucleotides align to TRBD2. V trimming: 7 bases; J trimming: 4 bases; junction bases outside the gene matches: 23. This CDR3 spans 20 amino acids. Germline CDR1 and CDR2: MNHGY and SAAAGT. The DNA for the CDR3 is TGTGCCAGCAACGAGGGGCGGACTAGCGCATCATTTCCCGGGTACAATGAGCAGTTCTTC. Its translation: CASNEGRTSASFPGYNEQFF.

The rearrangement uses TRBV7-3 and TRBJ2-1; a possible D gene is TRBD2 (6 bases). V dropped 5 bases and J dropped 9 bases, with 26 bases sitting between them. The germline V gene encodes CDR1 SGHTA and CDR2 FQGTGA. This CDR3 is 17 amino acids long. The CDR3 region is CASSPRGREAPNGEQFF. In nucleotides, the CDR3 is TGTGCCAGCAGCCCTCGGGGCAGGGAGGCCCCTAATGGTGAGCAGTTCTTC.

This clone was observed a few times. The rearrangement links TRBV6-4 to TRBJ2-2; D uncertain. The germline gives CDR1 MRHNA, CDR2 SNTAGT. Trimming stripped 5 bases from V and 2 bases from J, with 9 bases between. The CDR3 is 14 amino acids. CDR3 nucleotides: TGTGCCAGCAGTATTGACACAAACACCGGGGAGCTGTTTTTT. This codes for CASSIDTNTGELFF.

This chain uses TRBV4-3 with TRBJ2-7; TRBD1 aligns across 7 bases. This CDR3 comprises 15 residues. V was clipped by 4 bases and J by 5 bases; unmatched bases: 11. Germline CDR1 reads LGHNA; CDR2 reads YSLEER. This chain's CDR3 is CASSLGTVGRHEQYF. Written as DNA, the CDR3 is TGCGCCAGCAGCCTTGGGACAGTGGGTCGACACGAGCAGTACTTC.

J is TRBJ1-1 and V is TRBV9, with a possible D match to TRBD1 (5 bases). The CDR3 loop spans 14 amino acids. Per germline, CDR1 SGDLS and CDR2 YYNGEE. V lost 4 bases and J 1 base, leaving 11 bases between the germline ends. DNA for the CDR3: TGTGCCAGCAGCTCCCAGGGTGAGAACACTGAAGCTTTCTTT. Its translation: CASSSQGENTEAFF.

The chain combines TRBV7-8 with TRBJ2-3, with 10 bases aligning to TRBD2. V lost 2 bases, J lost 6 bases, and 14 bases stayed unmatched. CDR1 is SGHVS, CDR2 FQNEAQ, per germline. CDR3 size: 18 residues. DNA of the CDR3: TGTGCCAGCAGCTTACCAACCCTAAGCGGGAGGGCCGACGATACGCAGTATTTT. It encodes CASSLPTLSGRADDTQYF.

The rearrangement uses TRBV18 and TRBJ2-1; 10 positions agree with TRBD1. The CDR3 is 16 amino acids. V lost 0 bases to trimming and J lost 7 bases; unmatched junction nucleotides: 6. Looked up from germline, CDR1 is KGHSH and CDR2 is LQKENI. CDR3 region: CASSPPGQGVRNEQFF. The CDR3, as DNA: TGTGCCAGCTCACCACCCGGACAGGGGGTGAGAAATGAGCAGTTCTTC.

The rearrangement links TRBV28 to TRBJ2-1; 7 nucleotides line up with TRBD1. From germline, CDR1 is MDHEN and CDR2 SYDVKM. The CDR3 has 14 amino acids. After removal of 7 bases from V and 3 bases from J, the junction contained 6 bases not matched to a gene. CDR3 bases: TGTGCCAGCAAAGGGGACAGTAACTACAATGAGCAGTTCTTC. Translating it yields CASKGDSNYNEQFF.

This sequence joins TRBV28 and TRBJ1-4; D is possibly TRBD1 (5 bases). Germline lookup yields CDR1 MDHEN and CDR2 SYDVKM. CDR3 size: 12 residues. Trimming stripped 3 bases from V and 10 bases from J, with 9 bases between. CDR3 in amino acids: CASSLTEAKLFF. CDR3 bases: TGTGCCAGCAGTTTGACAGAGGCAAAACTGTTTTTT.

V and J are TRBV9 and TRBJ1-4; tentatively, D is TRBD1 (5 bases). The CDR3 covers 15 residues. The V end was cut by 3 bases, the J end by 3 bases, with 12 bases between. Germline V gives CDR1 SGDLS, CDR2 YYNGEE. This CDR3 reads CASSGQTEPNEKLFF. The CDR3 coding sequence is TGTGCCAGCAGCGGCCAGACAGAGCCTAATGAAAAACTGTTTTTT.

The rearrangement links TRBV6-6 to TRBJ1-2, with a tentative D call TRBD1 (5 bases). Between the trimmed V and J ends, which lost 6 bases and 5 bases, there was a span of 13 bases. The CDR3 has 13 residues. Germline CDR1 MNHNY, CDR2 SVGAGI (reference sequence). Here the CDR3 DNA reads TGTGCCAGCAGCTCGGGACTGATGTATGGCTACACCTTC. This translates into CASSSGLMYGYTF.

V gene TRBV5-6 combines with J gene TRBJ1-6; D remains ambiguous. This CDR3 has 15 amino acids. From germline, CDR1 is SGHDT and CDR2 YYEEEE. V was trimmed by 2 bases and J by 8 bases, leaving 14 bases between them. The CDR3 nucleotides read TGTGCCAGCAGCTTTGCAGGTCCCTTGGATTCACCCCTCCACTTT. This codes for CASSFAGPLDSPLHF.

This clone was observed a few times. V usage is TRBV30 and J usage is TRBJ1-4, with a tentative D call TRBD1 (5 bases). Per the germline V gene, CDR1 is GTSNPN and CDR2 is SVGIG (reference sequence). Trimming removed 3 bases at V and 8 bases at J, with 19 bases between. The CDR3 runs 15 residues. The CDR3 protein is CAWSVVRRGDEKLFF. For the CDR3, the DNA is TGTGCCTGGAGCGTGGTACGGAGGGGCGACGAAAAACTGTTTTTT.

The chain couples TRBV19 to TRBJ2-3, with 8 bases that match TRBD2. The ends lost 8 bases at V and 0 bases at J; junction bases unmatched: 7. In germline, CDR1 is LNHDA, CDR2 SQIVND (reference sequence). The CDR3 contains 15 residues. The CDR3 region is CASALAGTSTDTQYF. The CDR3 coding sequence is TGTGCCAGTGCTTTAGCGGGAACCAGCACAGATACGCAGTATTTT.

This chain connects TRBV6-1 to TRBJ2-7; no clear D gene. The germline V gene encodes CDR1 MNHNS and CDR2 SASEGT. Trimming took 4 bases from V and 5 from J, leaving 12 bases between them. CDR3 length equals 13 residues. The CDR3, as DNA: TGTGCCAGCAGTGCCCCCCTGGGCCACGAGCAGTACGTC. It specifies CASSAPLGHEQYV.

This chain uses TRBV7-6 with TRBJ1-1, with D possibly being TRBD1 (5 bases). This CDR3 spans 12 amino acids. V was cut by 7 bases and J by 7 bases, with 13 bases left in between. CDR1 and CDR2 (germline): SGHVS, FNYEAQ. CDR3: CASTNGGLEAFF. CDR3 in DNA: TGTGCCAGCACAAACGGGGGTCTTGAAGCTTTCTTT. Full variable domain (outside the CDR3, taken from reference TRBV7-6 and TRBJ1-1): GAGVSQSPRYKVTKRGQDVALRCDPISGHVSLYWYRQALGQGPEFLTYFNYEAQQDKSGLPNDRFSAERPEGSISTLTIQRTEQRDSAMYRCASTNGGLEAFFGQGTRLTVV.

The chain couples TRBV12-5 to TRBJ2-1; a weak D match, TRBD2 (5 bases). This CDR3 is 12 amino acids long. Trimming removed 6 bases from V and 12 bases from J, with 15 bases in between. Per germline, CDR1 LGHNT and CDR2 FRNRAP. CDR3 residues: CASGALATGQFF. DNA for the CDR3: TGTGCTAGTGGGGCCCTAGCCACGGGGCAGTTCTTC.

This clone was seen only once. The genes are TRBV5-1 and TRBJ2-1; D is unclear. Per germline, CDR1 SGHRS and CDR2 YFSETQ. The CDR3 is 16 residues long. V dropped 4 bases and J dropped 4 bases, with 18 bases sitting between them. The DNA for the CDR3 is TGCGCCAGCAGCACTCTGCTCATGCCCTTATACAATGAGCAGTTCTTC. Protein: CASSTLLMPLYNEQFF.

The rearrangement links TRBV15 to TRBJ2-7; unclear D gene. V lost 1 base and J lost 0, with 7 bases in between. From germline, CDR1 is LNHNV and CDR2 YYDKDF (reference sequence). CDR3 size: 14 residues. The CDR3 spells CATSRAGSSYEQYF. The CDR3 DNA is TGTGCCACCAGCAGAGCAGGTAGCTCCTACGAGCAGTACTTC. The full variable domain, completed using reference TRBV15 and TRBJ2-7, is DAMVIQNPRYQVTQFGKPVTLSCSQTLNHNVMYWYQQKSSQAPKLLFHYYDKDFNNEADTPDNFQSRRPNTSFCFLDIRSPGLGDTAMYLCATSRAGSSYEQYFGPGTRLTVT.

V and J are TRBV7-3 and TRBJ1-2, with TRBD1 matching over 7 bases. This CDR3 has 15 residues. Looked up from germline, CDR1 is SGHTA and CDR2 is FQGTGA. V dropped 0 bases and J dropped 5; count of bases not matched to a gene: 6. The CDR3 loop reads CASSLTGDSLYGYTF. Written as DNA, the CDR3 is TGTGCCAGCAGCTTAACGGGGGACAGCCTGTATGGCTACACCTTC.

This clone was seen just once. Sequence at one end of the junction differs from germline and may be a read error. Other DNA variants within this sample encode the same CDR3. The rearrangement joins TRBV5-6 to TRBJ2-5; 7 bases are a match to TRBD1. The length of the CDR3 is 14 residues. In germline, CDR1 is SGHDT, CDR2 YYEEEE. In DNA form, the CDR3 reads TGCGCCAGCAGCTTGTCCAGGGGGCAAGAGACCCAGTACTTC. Translating gives CASSLSRGQETQYF.

In this sample, this clone turned up once. The V and J genes are TRBV5-1 and TRBJ2-5, with a possible D match to TRBD2 (5 bases). The DNA end is a closer match to TRBJ2-7, so the J assignment may be wrong. The CDR3 extends over 14 amino acids. From germline, CDR1 is SGHRS and CDR2 YFSETQ. The CDR3 here is CASSAGLDSYEQYF. DNA of the CDR3: TGCGCCAGCAGCGCCGGACTGGACTCCTACGAGCAGTACTTC.

V usage is TRBV10-3 and J usage is TRBJ2-2; tentative D call: TRBD1 (6 bases). The germline CDR1 and CDR2 sequences are ENHRY and SYGVKD. Trimming took 6 bases from V and 3 from J, leaving 14 bases between them. This CDR3 contains 15 residues. For the CDR3, the DNA is TGTGCCATCAGCAACAGGGTTGGGGACACCGGGGAGCTGTTTTTT. Its translation is CAISNRVGDTGELFF.

Note on this clone: Germline and junction disagree at one end, which may indicate a read error. The rearrangement joins TRBV30 to TRBJ2-5; 13 bases map to TRBD2. The CDR3 totals 17 residues. Germline CDR1 reads GTSNPN; CDR2 reads SVGIG (reference sequence). CDR3 in DNA: TGTGCCCGGAGTGTGTCTGTCGGACTAGCGGGAGAAAAGACCCAGTACTTC. The encoded protein is CARSVSVGLAGEKTQYF. Full variable domain (outside the CDR3, taken from reference TRBV30 and TRBJ2-5): SQTIHQWPATLVQPVGSPLSLECTVEGTSNPNLYWYRQAAGRGLQLLFYSVGIGQISSEVPQNLSASRPQDRQFILSSKKLLLSDSGFYLCARSVSVGLAGEKTQYFGPGTRLLVL.

V and J are TRBV19 and TRBJ1-2; D is unclear. Trimming left V 5 bases short and J 7 bases short, with 11 bases between. The CDR3 loop spans 12 amino acids. The germline V gene has CDR1 LNHDA and CDR2 SQIVND (reference sequence). The CDR3 region has the DNA TGTGCCAGTAGTCCCGGGGAACTTGGCTACACCTTC. Protein: CASSPGELGYTF.

A few counts support this clone. Here the CDR3 DNA reads TGTGCCAGCAGTGAGGTCCAGGGAACTAATGAAAAACTGTTTTTT. Translation: CASSEVQGTNEKLFF. The rearrangement uses TRBV6-1 and TRBJ1-4; TRBD1 is a possible D gene (5 bases). Trimming pared 3 bases from V and 1 base from J, leaving 9 bases between. Germline loops: CDR1 MNHNS, CDR2 SASEGT. The CDR3 extends over 15 amino acids.